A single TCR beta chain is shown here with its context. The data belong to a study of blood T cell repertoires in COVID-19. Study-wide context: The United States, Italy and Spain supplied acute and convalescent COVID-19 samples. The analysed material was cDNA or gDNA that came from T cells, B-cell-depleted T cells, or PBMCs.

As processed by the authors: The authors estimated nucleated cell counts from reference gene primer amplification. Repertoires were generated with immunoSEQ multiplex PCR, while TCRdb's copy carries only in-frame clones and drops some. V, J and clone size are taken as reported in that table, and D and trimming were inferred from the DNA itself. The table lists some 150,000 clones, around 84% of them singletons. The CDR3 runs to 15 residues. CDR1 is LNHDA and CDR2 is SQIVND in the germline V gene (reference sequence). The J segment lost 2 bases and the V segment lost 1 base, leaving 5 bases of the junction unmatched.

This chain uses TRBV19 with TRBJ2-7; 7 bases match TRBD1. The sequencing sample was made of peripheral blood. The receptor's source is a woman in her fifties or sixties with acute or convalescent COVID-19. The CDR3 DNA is TGTGCCAGTAGTATAGTGACCGGGACAGCCTACGAGCAGTACTTC. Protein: CASSIVTGTAYEQYF.